These 9 T cell receptor beta chains came from one sample sequenced in a study of T cells expressing NK-cell markers. TCRdb reworked the 5' RACE reads into one entry per CDR3 protein, no DNA. The sample holds approximately 550,000 distinct CDR3 sequences. Sequencing input: blood T cells: a sorted CD56 or NKG2C T cell subset, CD4+ or CD8+ T cells, or bulk PBMC T cells (not recorded which). The receptors come from a man younger than 35 in good health.

This chain connects TRBV10-3 to TRBJ2-7; the TCRdb call, TRBD2, lacks DNA for checking. Germline V lookup: CDR1 ENHRY, CDR2 SYGVKD. The CDR3 has 14 amino acids. This CDR3 is CAISESSGSYEQYF.

The chain combines TRBV11-2 with TRBJ2-5; no DNA is available, so the TRBD2 call from TCRdb remains unchecked. This CDR3 has 16 residues. CDR1 is SGHAT, CDR2 FQNNGV, per germline. The CDR3 here is CASSSTGLAGFETQYF.

This chain links TRBV4-3 with TRBJ2-1. This CDR3 spans 18 amino acids. CDR1 and CDR2 from the germline V gene are LGHNA and YSLEER. The CDR3 protein is CASSQDRRGMERNNEQFF.

V gene TRBV12-3 or TRBV12-4 combines with J gene TRBJ1-2. This CDR3 has 13 amino acids. CDR3 in amino acids: CASSLVSEDGYTF.

The rearrangement links TRBV28 to TRBJ1-2; checking the TCRdb D call of TRBD1 is not possible without DNA. The CDR3 sequence is 15 residues long. CDR1 MDHEN and CDR2 SYDVKM come from the germline V gene. The CDR3 loop is CASSRRDRINYGYTF.

This rearrangement joins TRBV29-1 to TRBJ2-7; TCRdb returns TRBD2, unconfirmable since there is no DNA. The CDR3 loop spans 13 amino acids. CDR1 is SQVTM and CDR2 is ANQGSEA in the germline V gene. The CDR3 loop is CSVDRLGAYEQYF.

CDR3: CASMTLGGTIGTGELFF. The chain combines TRBV7-8 with TRBJ2-2; TCRdb calls TRBD2, which cannot be checked without DNA. This CDR3 comprises 17 residues. Looked up from germline, CDR1 is SGHVS and CDR2 is FQNEAQ.

This chain joins TRBV5-1 and TRBJ2-5; there is no DNA to check the TCRdb D call of TRBD1. The CDR3 runs 16 residues. The germline CDR1 and CDR2 sequences are SGHRS and YFSETQ. The CDR3 sequence: CASRGGTASYQETQYF.

This chain joins TRBV4-3 and TRBJ2-7. Germline V CDR1 and CDR2: LGHNA, YSLEER. The CDR3 length is 15 residues. Here the CDR3 reads CASSQGSAGAYEQYF.